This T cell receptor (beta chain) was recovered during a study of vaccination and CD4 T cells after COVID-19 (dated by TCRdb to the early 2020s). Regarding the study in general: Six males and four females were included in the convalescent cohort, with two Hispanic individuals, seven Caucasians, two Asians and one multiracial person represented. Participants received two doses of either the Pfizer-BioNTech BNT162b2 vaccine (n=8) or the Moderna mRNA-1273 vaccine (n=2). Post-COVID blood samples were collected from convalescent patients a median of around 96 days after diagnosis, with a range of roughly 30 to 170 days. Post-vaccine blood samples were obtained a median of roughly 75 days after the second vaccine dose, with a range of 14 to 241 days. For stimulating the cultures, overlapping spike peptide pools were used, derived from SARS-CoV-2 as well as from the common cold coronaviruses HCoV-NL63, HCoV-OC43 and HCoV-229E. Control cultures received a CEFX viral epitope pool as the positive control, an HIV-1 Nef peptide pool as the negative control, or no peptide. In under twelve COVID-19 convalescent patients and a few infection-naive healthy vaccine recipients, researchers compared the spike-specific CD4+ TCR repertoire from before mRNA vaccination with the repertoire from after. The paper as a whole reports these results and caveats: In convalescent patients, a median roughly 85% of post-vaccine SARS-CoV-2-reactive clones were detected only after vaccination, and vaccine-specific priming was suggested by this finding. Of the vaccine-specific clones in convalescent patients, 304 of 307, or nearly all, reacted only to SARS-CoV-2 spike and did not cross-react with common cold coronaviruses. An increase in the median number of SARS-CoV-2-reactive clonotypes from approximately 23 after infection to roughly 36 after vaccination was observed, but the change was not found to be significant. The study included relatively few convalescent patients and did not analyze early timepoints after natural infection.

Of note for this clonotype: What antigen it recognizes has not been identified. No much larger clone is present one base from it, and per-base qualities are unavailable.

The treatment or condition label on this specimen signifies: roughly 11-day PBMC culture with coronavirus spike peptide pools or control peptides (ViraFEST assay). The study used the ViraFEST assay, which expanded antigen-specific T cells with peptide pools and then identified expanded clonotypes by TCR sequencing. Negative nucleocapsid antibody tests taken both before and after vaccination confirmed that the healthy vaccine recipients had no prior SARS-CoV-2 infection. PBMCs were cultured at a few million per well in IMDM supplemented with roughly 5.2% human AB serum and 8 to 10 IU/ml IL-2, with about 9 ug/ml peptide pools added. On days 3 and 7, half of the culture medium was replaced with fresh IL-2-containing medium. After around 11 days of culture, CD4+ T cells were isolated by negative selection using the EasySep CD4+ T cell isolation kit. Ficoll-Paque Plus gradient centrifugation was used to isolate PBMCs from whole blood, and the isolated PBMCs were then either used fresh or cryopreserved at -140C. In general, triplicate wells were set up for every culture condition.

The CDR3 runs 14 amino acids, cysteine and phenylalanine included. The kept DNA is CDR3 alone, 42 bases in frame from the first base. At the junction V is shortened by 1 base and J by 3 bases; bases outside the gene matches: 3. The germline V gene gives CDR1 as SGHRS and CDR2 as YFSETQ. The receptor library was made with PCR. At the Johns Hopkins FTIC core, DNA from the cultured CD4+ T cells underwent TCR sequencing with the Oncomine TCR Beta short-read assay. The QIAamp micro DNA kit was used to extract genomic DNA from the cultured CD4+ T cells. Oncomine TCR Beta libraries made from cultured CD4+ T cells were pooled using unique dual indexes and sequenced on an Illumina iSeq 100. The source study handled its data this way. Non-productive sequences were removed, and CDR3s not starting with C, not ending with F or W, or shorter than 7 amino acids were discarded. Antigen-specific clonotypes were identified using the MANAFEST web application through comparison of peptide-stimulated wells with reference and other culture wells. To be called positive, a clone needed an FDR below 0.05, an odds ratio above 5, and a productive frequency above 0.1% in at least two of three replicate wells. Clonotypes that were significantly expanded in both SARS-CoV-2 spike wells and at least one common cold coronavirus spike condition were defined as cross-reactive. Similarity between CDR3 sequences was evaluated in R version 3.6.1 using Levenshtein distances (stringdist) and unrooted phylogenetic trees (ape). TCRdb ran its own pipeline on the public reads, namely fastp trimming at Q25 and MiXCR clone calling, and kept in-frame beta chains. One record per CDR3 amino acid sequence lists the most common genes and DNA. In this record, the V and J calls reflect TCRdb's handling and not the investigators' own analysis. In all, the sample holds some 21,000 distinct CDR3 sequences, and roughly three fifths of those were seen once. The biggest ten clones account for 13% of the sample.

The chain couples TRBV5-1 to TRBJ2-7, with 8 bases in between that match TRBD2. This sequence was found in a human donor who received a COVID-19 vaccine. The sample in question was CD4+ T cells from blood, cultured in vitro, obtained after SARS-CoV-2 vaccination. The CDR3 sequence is CASSLSGGYYEQYF. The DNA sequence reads TGCGCCAGCAGCTTGAGCGGGGGCTACTACGAGCAGTACTTC.